The next 27 T cell receptor beta chains were all read from a single sample in a study of regulatory T cells. Amplification used 52 TRBV primers and 13 TRBJ primers. Measured with immunoSEQ multiplex PCR; TCRdb has only the in-frame clones, and not every one. Altogether 15,000 to 20,000 clones are present, roughly 90% being singletons, with the ten largest covering approximately 30%. Sequencing was carried out using CD8+ T cells sorted from blood. Receptor source: a person aged 18 to 29 with CD3G deficiency.

V usage is TRBV6-6 and J usage is TRBJ2-2, with a tentative D call TRBD1 (6 bases). The CDR3 covers 16 residues. In germline, CDR1 is MNHNY, CDR2 SVGAGI (reference sequence). The V and J ends lost 2 bases and 1 base respectively, with 11 bases between them. The CDR3 protein is CASSYPTGVNTGELFF. In DNA, the CDR3 is TGTGCCAGCAGTTACCCGACAGGAGTGAACACCGGGGAGCTGTTTTTT.

The chain links TRBV11-2 to TRBJ1-2, with D perhaps matching TRBD1 (5 bases). Germline values: CDR1 SGHAT, CDR2 FQNNGV. V lost 0 bases, J lost 3 bases, and 11 bases lay in between. The CDR3 contains 15 residues. CDR3 amino acids: CASSLDSFRDYGYTF. CDR3 DNA sequence: TGTGCCAGCAGCTTAGACAGCTTCAGGGACTATGGCTACACCTTC.

This chain connects TRBV27 to TRBJ2-2; 11 positions match TRBD2. This CDR3 contains 15 residues. J was trimmed by 6 bases and V by 4 bases; bases with no gene match: 4. Germline V gene lookup returns CDR1 MNHEY and CDR2 SMNVEV (reference sequence). CDR3 nucleotides: TGTGCCAGCAGTTCACTAGCGGGGGAGGCCGGGGAGCTGTTTTTT. It encodes CASSSLAGEAGELFF.

The chain is built from TRBV15 and TRBJ2-7; D not resolved. The CDR3 is 12 amino acids. Germline lookup yields CDR1 LNHNV and CDR2 YYDKDF (reference sequence). The V gene lost 5 bases and the J gene lost 3 bases, with 8 bases spanning the gap. For the CDR3, the DNA is TGTGCCACCAGCGACAAAGACTACGAGCAGTACTTC. This translates into CATSDKDYEQYF.

The CDR3 protein is CASGPGPNYGYTF. The CDR3 region has the DNA TGTGCCAGCGGTCCGGGCCCTAACTATGGCTACACCTTC. The V call is TRBV27, the J call TRBJ1-2; unclear D gene. Germline CDR1 MNHEY, CDR2 SMNVEV (reference sequence). The CDR3 loop spans 13 amino acids. With 8 bases removed from V and 0 bases from J, the gap between germline ends came to 10 bases.

The rearrangement links TRBV19 to TRBJ2-7; D is possibly TRBD2 (6 bases). Germline-derived CDR1 and CDR2 are LNHDA and SQIVND (reference sequence). The CDR3 totals 13 residues. Trimming pared 5 bases from V and 3 bases from J, leaving 11 bases between. In DNA, the CDR3 is TGTGCCAGTAGTGAGGGACTTAACTACGAGCAGTACTTC. This codes for CASSEGLNYEQYF.

The chain combines TRBV27 with TRBJ1-2; D ambiguous. V was cut by 5 bases and J by 2 bases, with 12 bases left in between. The length of the CDR3 is 14 residues. The germline CDR1 and CDR2 sequences are MNHEY and SMNVEV (reference sequence). CDR3 sequence: CASSPSLRNYGYTF. The CDR3 nucleotides read TGTGCCAGCAGTCCCTCGTTACGAAACTATGGCTACACCTTC.

The V and J genes are TRBV6-5 and TRBJ2-5; tentatively, D is TRBD1 (5 bases). V lost 4 bases, J lost 6 bases, and 18 bases lay in between. Germline CDR1 and CDR2: MNHEY and SVGAGI. This CDR3 spans 15 amino acids. CDR3 in DNA: TGTGCCAGCAGTTCATCGTGGGCGGTGGGGCAGACCCAGTACTTC. Translation gives CASSSSWAVGQTQYF.

This sequence joins TRBV9 and TRBJ2-1, with D unclear. CDR3 size: 12 residues. V lost 3 bases and J lost 15, with 16 bases in between. CDR1 is SGDLS, CDR2 YYNGEE, per germline. The chain's CDR3 is CASSGHPPRMFF. DNA of the CDR3: TGTGCCAGCAGCGGACACCCCCCGCGGATGTTCTTC.

The CDR3 bases are TGTGCCAGCAGCTTATACCATACACCGTACCAAGAGACCCAGTACTTC. Amino acid sequence: CASSLYHTPYQETQYF. The gene calls are TRBV7-9 and TRBJ2-5; no clear D gene. This CDR3 comprises 16 residues. CDR1 and CDR2 from the germline V gene are SEHNR and FQNEAQ (reference sequence). Trimming pared 2 bases from V and 0 bases from J, leaving 13 bases between.

This clone was found once. The rearrangement joins TRBV7-9 to TRBJ2-5, with unresolved D. The CDR3 is 15 residues long. Germline CDR1 reads SEHNR; CDR2 reads FQNEAQ (reference sequence). The V end was cut by 1 base, the J end by 4 bases, with 13 bases between. This CDR3 reads CASSLGPGPPETQYF. In DNA, the CDR3 is TGTGCCAGCAGCTTAGGGCCAGGCCCCCCAGAGACCCAGTACTTC.

In DNA form, the CDR3 reads TGTGCCAGCAGCACCGGGACTAGCGGGAGCCACACCGGGGAGCTGTTTTTT. It codes for CASSTGTSGSHTGELFF. This chain uses TRBV7-9 with TRBJ2-2; 14 bases map to TRBD2. V lost 5 bases, J lost 3 bases, and 5 bases stayed unmatched. CDR1 and CDR2 from the germline V gene are SEHNR and FQNEAQ (reference sequence). The CDR3 contains 17 residues.

The J gene is TRBJ2-3, the V gene TRBV1. TRBV1 is noted as a pseudogene. The CDR3 consists of 18 residues. CDR3 coding DNA: TGCACCAGCAGCCAACTCCGGGACCCATCCCTTAGCACAGATACGCAGTATTTT. Translating gives CTSSQLRDPSLSTDTQYF.

The chain recombines TRBV5-1 with TRBJ1-6; a weak D match, TRBD1 (5 bases). The length of the CDR3 is 12 residues. Germline V gives CDR1 SGHRS, CDR2 YFSETQ. Deletions cut 7 bases from V and 5 bases from J, with 7 bases between. CDR3 coding DNA: TGCGCCAGCTCACAGGATAATTCACCCCTCCACTTT. Translating it yields CASSQDNSPLHF.

The J gene is TRBJ1-1, the V gene TRBV6-1; D remains ambiguous. The CDR3 has 10 amino acids. Germline V CDR1 and CDR2: MNHNS, SASEGT. V was clipped by 8 bases and J by 5 bases, with 6 bases between them. Written as DNA, the CDR3 is TGTGCCAGCGAGGGTACTGAAGCTTTCTTT. As protein: CASEGTEAFF.

This clone was recorded only once. The gene calls are TRBV10-2 and TRBJ2-7, with D possibly being TRBD2 (5 bases). Trimming removed 8 bases at V and 3 bases at J, with 11 bases between. Germline V lookup: CDR1 WSHSY, CDR2 SAAADI. This CDR3 spans 12 amino acids. The CDR3 nucleotides read TGCGCCAGCCTCCCCCGGGGCTACGAGCAGTACTTC. Translation gives CASLPRGYEQYF.

The rearrangement uses TRBV5-6 and TRBJ1-2; a possible D gene is TRBD1 (6 bases). Trimming left V 0 bases short and J 3 bases short, with 15 bases between. The CDR3 consists of 16 residues. CDR1 and CDR2 (germline): SGHDT, YYEEEE. The CDR3 bases are TGTGCCAGCAGCTTGGGAACAGGGATCCTGGACTATGGCTACACCTTC. It is translated as CASSLGTGILDYGYTF. The entire variable domain, with the rest obtained from reference TRBV5-6 and TRBJ1-2, is as follows: DAGVTQSPTHLIKTRGQQVTLRCSPKSGHDTVSWYQQALGQGPQFIFQYYEEEERQRGNFPDRFSGHQFPNYSSELNVNALLLGDSALYLCASSLGTGILDYGYTFGSGTRLTVV.

The rearrangement links TRBV6-6 to TRBJ2-7, with D uncertain. V lost 5 bases, J lost 0 bases, and 11 bases lay in between. Germline V lookup: CDR1 MNHNY, CDR2 SVGAGI (reference sequence). The CDR3 spans 14 residues. Here the CDR3 DNA reads TGTGCCAGCAGTAGGACCGAGAGCTCCTACGAGCAGTACTTC. Protein: CASSRTESSYEQYF.

The chain couples TRBV9 to TRBJ1-4; no clear D gene. Germline values: CDR1 SGDLS, CDR2 YYNGEE. The CDR3 is 12 residues long. The V end lost 3 bases, the J end lost 6 bases, and 6 bases lay between the germline ends. The CDR3 DNA sequence: TGTGCCAGCAGCGCCCAAGATGAAAAACTGTTTTTT. This gives the protein CASSAQDEKLFF.

This rearrangement joins TRBV19 to TRBJ1-6, with TRBD1 identical over 10 bases. Germline V lookup: CDR1 LNHDA, CDR2 SQIVND (reference sequence). CDR3 length: 12 amino acids. CDR3 coding DNA: TGTGCAGCCGGGACAGGGGTTTCACCCCTCCACTTT. Protein: CAAGTGVSPLHF.

This chain links TRBV7-8 with TRBJ2-3, with D tentatively TRBD2 (6 bases). This CDR3 is 14 amino acids long. Germline CDR1 is SGHVS and CDR2 is FQNEAQ. Trimming took 4 bases from V and 6 from J, leaving 14 bases between them. CDR3 in DNA: TGTGCCAGCAGCTCGACTAGTGTCTCGGATACGCAGTATTTT. Translation: CASSSTSVSDTQYF. The whole variable domain, remainder taken from reference TRBV7-8 and TRBJ2-3, is GAGVSQSPRYKVAKRGQDVALRCDPISGHVSLFWYQQALGQGPEFLTYFQNEAQLDKSGLPSDRFFAERPEGSVSTLKIQRTQQEDSAVYLCASSSTSVSDTQYFGPGTRLTVL.

The table lists this clone with a count of one. The chain combines TRBV9 with TRBJ2-2; D gene unclear. V shed 0 bases and J shed 4 bases, with 10 bases lying between them. The germline V gene encodes CDR1 SGDLS and CDR2 YYNGEE. This CDR3 has 15 amino acids. The CDR3 loop reads CASSVEGAGTGELFF. The CDR3 bases are TGTGCCAGCAGCGTAGAGGGTGCTGGCACCGGGGAGCTGTTTTTT.

This chain joins TRBV29-1 and TRBJ1-2; tentative D call: TRBD1 (5 bases). Germline CDR1 SQVTM, CDR2 ANQGSEA. V lost 3 bases, J lost 4 bases, and 12 bases lay in between. CDR3 size: 13 residues. Written as DNA, the CDR3 is TGCAGCGTTGATGTTTCAGGGACCTATGGCTACACCTTC. As protein: CSVDVSGTYGYTF.

This chain connects TRBV18 to TRBJ2-7, with TRBD1 identical over 7 bases. V was clipped by 5 bases and J by 6 bases; unmatched bases: 4. CDR1 KGHSH and CDR2 LQKENI come from the germline V gene. The CDR3 has 12 amino acids. The CDR3 protein is CASSFPGGEQYF. The CDR3 DNA follows: TGTGCCAGCTCATTTCCAGGGGGCGAGCAGTACTTC.

The chain links TRBV11-2 to TRBJ2-1; the D is unclear. V gave up 6 bases and J gave up 8 bases, with 17 bases separating them. The CDR3 runs to 14 residues. Looked up from germline, CDR1 is SGHAT and CDR2 is FQNNGV. The CDR3 DNA is TGTGCCAGCAGGGGTGGGCGGCCGTGGGATGAGCAGTTCTTC. It codes for CASRGGRPWDEQFF.

The chain has TRBV7-9 and TRBJ2-4; D may be TRBD1 or TRBD2 (5 bases each). CDR3 length equals 14 residues. With 4 bases removed from V and 5 bases from J, the gap between germline ends came to 12 bases. In germline, CDR1 is SEHNR, CDR2 FQNEAQ (reference sequence). CDR3 amino acids: CASSSSVGENIQYF. For the CDR3, the DNA is TGTGCCAGCAGCTCTTCGGTGGGGGAAAACATTCAGTACTTC.

The chain carries TRBV4-1 and TRBJ1-1, with a tentative D call TRBD1 (6 bases). Germline V CDR1 and CDR2: MGHRA, YSYEKL. V was cut by 3 bases and J by 2 bases, with 10 bases left in between. The CDR3 totals 14 residues. The CDR3 region has the DNA TGCGCCAGCAGCCATGGACAGTACAACACTGAAGCTTTCTTT. Translating gives CASSHGQYNTEAFF.